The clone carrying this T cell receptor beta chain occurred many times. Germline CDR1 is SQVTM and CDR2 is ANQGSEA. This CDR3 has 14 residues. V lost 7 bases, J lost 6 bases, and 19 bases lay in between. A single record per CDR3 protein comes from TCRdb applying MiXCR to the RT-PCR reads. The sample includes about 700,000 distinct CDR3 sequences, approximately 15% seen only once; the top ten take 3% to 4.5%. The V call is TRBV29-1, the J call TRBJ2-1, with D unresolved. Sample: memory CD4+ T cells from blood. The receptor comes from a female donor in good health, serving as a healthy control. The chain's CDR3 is CSAGSVLPGNEQFF. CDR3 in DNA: TGCAGCGCCGGCTCGGTTCTGCCGGGCAATGAGCAGTTCTTC.